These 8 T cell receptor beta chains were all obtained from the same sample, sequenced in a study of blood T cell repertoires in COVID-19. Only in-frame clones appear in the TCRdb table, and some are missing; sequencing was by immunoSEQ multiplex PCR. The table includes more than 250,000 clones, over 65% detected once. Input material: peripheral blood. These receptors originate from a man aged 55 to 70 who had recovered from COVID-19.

CDR3 loop: CASRRTASYEQYF. DNA for the CDR3: TGTGCCAGCAGGAGGACAGCTTCCTACGAGCAGTACTTC. The chain is built from TRBV6-5 and TRBJ2-7; D is perhaps TRBD1 (6 bases). Trimming removed 6 bases from V and 1 base from J, with 10 bases in between. The CDR3 has 13 amino acids. Germline values: CDR1 MNHEY, CDR2 SVGAGI.

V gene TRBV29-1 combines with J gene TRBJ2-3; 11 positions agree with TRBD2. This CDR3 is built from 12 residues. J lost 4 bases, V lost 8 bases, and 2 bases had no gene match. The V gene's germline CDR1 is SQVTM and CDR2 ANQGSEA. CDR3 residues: CSSSGGPDTQYF. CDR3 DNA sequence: TGCAGCTCTAGCGGGGGGCCAGATACGCAGTATTTT.

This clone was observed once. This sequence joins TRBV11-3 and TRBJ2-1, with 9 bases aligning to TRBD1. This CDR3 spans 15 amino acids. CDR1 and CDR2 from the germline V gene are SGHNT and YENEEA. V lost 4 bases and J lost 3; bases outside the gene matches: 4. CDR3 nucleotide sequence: TGTGCCAGCAGCTCCTCGGGACAGGGCTACAATGAGCAGTTCTTC. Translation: CASSSSGQGYNEQFF.

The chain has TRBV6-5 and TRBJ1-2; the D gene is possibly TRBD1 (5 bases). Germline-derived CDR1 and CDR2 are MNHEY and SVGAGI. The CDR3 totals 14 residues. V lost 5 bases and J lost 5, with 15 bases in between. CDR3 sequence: CASSRAGDKYGYTF. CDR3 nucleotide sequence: TGTGCCAGCAGTCGTGCGGGGGATAAATATGGCTACACCTTC.

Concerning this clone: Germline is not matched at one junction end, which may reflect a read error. CDR3 protein: CASSPDRPDTQYF. CDR3 sequence (DNA): TGTGCTAGCAGCCCGGACAGGCCAGATACGCAGTATTTT. The chain links TRBV7-7 to TRBJ2-3, with 7 bases fitting TRBD1. CDR1 and CDR2 (germline): SSHAT, FNYEAQ (reference sequence). This CDR3 is 13 amino acids long.

This CDR3 is CASSFDSGDTQYF. The CDR3 nucleotides read TGTGCCAGCAGCTTCGATAGCGGAGATACGCAGTATTTT. The chain combines TRBV7-2 with TRBJ2-3; D is perhaps TRBD2 (6 bases). This CDR3 comprises 13 residues. V was pared by 3 bases and J by 5 bases, with 9 bases between. The germline gives CDR1 SGHTA, CDR2 FQGNSA.

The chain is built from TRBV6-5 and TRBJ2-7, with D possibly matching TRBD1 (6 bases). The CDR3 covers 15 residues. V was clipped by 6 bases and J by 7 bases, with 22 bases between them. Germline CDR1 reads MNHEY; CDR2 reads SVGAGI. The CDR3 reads CASSDTGSGIGEQYF. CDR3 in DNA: TGTGCCAGCAGCGACACAGGGTCAGGTATCGGGGAGCAGTACTTC.

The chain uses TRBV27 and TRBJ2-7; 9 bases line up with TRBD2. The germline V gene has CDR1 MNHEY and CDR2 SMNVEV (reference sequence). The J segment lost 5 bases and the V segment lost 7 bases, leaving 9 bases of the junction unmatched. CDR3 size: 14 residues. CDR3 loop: CASTSGTRRNEQYF. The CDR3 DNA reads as TGTGCCAGCACTAGCGGGACCAGGAGGAACGAGCAGTACTTC.